This is a list of T cell receptor beta chains from one sample in a study of cytomegalovirus exposure and HLA in healthy donors. TCRdb's table, derived via immunoSEQ multiplex PCR, lists solely in-frame clones and lacks some. The data show about 190,000 clones, roughly 88% seen once. The source material was PBMCs. The receptors derive from a woman aged 18-35 years in good health and CMV-seronegative. CDR3s include the opening cysteine and the closing phenylalanine or tryptophan. Fields, in order: clone size, J gene, D gene, V gene, CDR3 DNA, CDR3 protein. A D gene is named only where the DNA matches it firmly. For some rows the clone size is stated as once, few or many, or as a class when expanded; others skip it.

clone_size: NA; j_call: TRBJ1-1; d_call: NA; v_call: TRBV9; cdr3_nt: TGTGCCAGCAGCCCTAGAGGGCAGGGAGGCACTGAAGCTTTCTTT; cdr3_aa: CASSPRGQGGTEAFF
clone_size: NA; j_call: TRBJ2-3; d_call: TRBD2; v_call: TRBV14; cdr3_nt: TGTGCCAGCAGCCAGAGGACTAGCGGGGTTAAAGATACGCAGTATTTT; cdr3_aa: CASSQRTSGVKDTQYF
clone_size: NA; j_call: TRBJ1-6; d_call: TRBD1; v_call: TRBV18; cdr3_nt: TGTGCCAGCTCATTCCGGACAGGGGGAAGAGGTTCACCCCTCCACTTT; cdr3_aa: CASSFRTGGRGSPLHF
clone_size: once; j_call: TRBJ1-2; d_call: NA; v_call: TRBV18; cdr3_nt: TGTGCCAGCTCTCAAGACAGTCCCCCTCCTAACTATGGCTACACCTTC; cdr3_aa: CASSQDSPPPNYGYTF
clone_size: NA; j_call: TRBJ2-7; d_call: NA; v_call: TRBV27; cdr3_nt: TGTGCCAACCCTTCCACAGGGACCTTTGGAGATAGCTCCTACGAGCAGTACTTC; cdr3_aa: CANPSTGTFGDSSYEQYF
clone_size: NA; j_call: TRBJ2-3; d_call: TRBD2; v_call: TRBV7-7; cdr3_nt: TGTGCCAGCAGCCTAACGGGGGGGCCGACAGATACGCAGTATTTT; cdr3_aa: CASSLTGGPTDTQYF
clone_size: NA; j_call: TRBJ2-4; d_call: TRBD1; v_call: TRBV7-8; cdr3_nt: TGTGCCAGCAGCAACCGGGACAGGGGTTCCACTCAGTACTTC; cdr3_aa: CASSNRDRGSTQYF
clone_size: NA; j_call: TRBJ1-5; d_call: TRBD1; v_call: TRBV27; cdr3_nt: TGTGCCAGCAGTTCTGAACAGGGGATCGGGCAGCCCCAGCATTTT; cdr3_aa: CASSSEQGIGQPQHF
clone_size: NA; j_call: TRBJ1-5; d_call: NA; v_call: TRBV7-2; cdr3_nt: TGTGCCAGCAACACAGGCAGGGCCAGCAATCAGCCCCAGCATTTT; cdr3_aa: CASNTGRASNQPQHF
clone_size: NA; j_call: TRBJ2-1; d_call: TRBD2; v_call: TRBV30; cdr3_nt: TGTGCCTGGAGTTGGACTAGCGGGAGGAATGAGCAGTTCTTC; cdr3_aa: CAWSWTSGRNEQFF
clone_size: NA; j_call: TRBJ2-1; d_call: TRBD2; v_call: TRBV18; cdr3_nt: TGTGCCAGCTCACCACCTCGCGTGGGGACTAACTACAATGAGCAGTTCTTC; cdr3_aa: CASSPPRVGTNYNEQFF
clone_size: NA; j_call: TRBJ2-1; d_call: TRBD2; v_call: TRBV10-1; cdr3_nt: TGCGCCAGCAGCGGACTAGCGGGACCCTCCTACAATGAGCAGTTCTTC; cdr3_aa: CASSGLAGPSYNEQFF
clone_size: few; j_call: TRBJ1-1; d_call: NA; v_call: TRBV4-1; cdr3_nt: TGCGCCAGCAGCCAGTCACAGGGTCAGGCCACTGAAGCTTTCTTT; cdr3_aa: CASSQSQGQATEAFF
clone_size: NA; j_call: TRBJ2-1; d_call: NA; v_call: TRBV6-1; cdr3_nt: TGTGCCAGCAGTGAAACAGGGAATCTAGCTGGGCAGTTCTTC; cdr3_aa: CASSETGNLAGQFF
clone_size: NA; j_call: TRBJ2-7; d_call: NA; v_call: TRBV20-1; cdr3_nt: TGCAGTGCTGCAACAGGGAACGAGCAGTACTTC; cdr3_aa: CSAATGNEQYF
clone_size: NA; j_call: TRBJ1-2; d_call: NA; v_call: TRBV5-6; cdr3_nt: TGTGCCAGCAGCTTGGAAGCGGATGGCTACACCTTC; cdr3_aa: CASSLEADGYTF
clone_size: NA; j_call: TRBJ2-1; d_call: TRBD2; v_call: TRBV7-9; cdr3_nt: TGTGCCAGCAGCTTCATGAGCGGGAGAGGTAATGAGCAGTTCTTC; cdr3_aa: CASSFMSGRGNEQFF
clone_size: NA; j_call: TRBJ2-7; d_call: TRBD1; v_call: TRBV5-4; cdr3_nt: TGTGCCAGCAGCGCCACAGGGGTACTACCCAACTACGAGCAGTACTTC; cdr3_aa: CASSATGVLPNYEQYF
clone_size: NA; j_call: TRBJ1-4; d_call: TRBD1; v_call: TRBV7-9; cdr3_nt: TGTGCCAGCAGCTTCTACAGGGGCTCCATTGAGGAAAAACTGTTTTTT; cdr3_aa: CASSFYRGSIEEKLFF
clone_size: NA; j_call: TRBJ1-5; d_call: NA; v_call: TRBV2; cdr3_nt: TGTGCCAGCAGTGAATCCACCGGGACACACAATCAGCCCCAGCATTTT; cdr3_aa: CASSESTGTHNQPQHF
clone_size: NA; j_call: TRBJ1-2; d_call: NA; v_call: TRBV29-1; cdr3_nt: TGCAGCGCCGCGGACTTATATGGCTACACCTTC; cdr3_aa: CSAADLYGYTF
clone_size: few; j_call: TRBJ1-1; d_call: NA; v_call: TRBV25-1; cdr3_nt: TGTGCCAGCAGTGAATACGGGGAGAAAGCTTTCTTT; cdr3_aa: CASSEYGEKAFF
clone_size: once; j_call: TRBJ2-7; d_call: NA; v_call: TRBV5-1; cdr3_nt: TGCGCCAGCAGCTCGGGGAGTTCCGGCTCCTACGAGCAGTACTTC; cdr3_aa: CASSSGSSGSYEQYF
clone_size: NA; j_call: TRBJ1-2; d_call: NA; v_call: TRBV14; cdr3_nt: TGTGCCAGCAGCCCCACGACAGCCCTAACGGCCTATGGCTACACCTTC; cdr3_aa: CASSPTTALTAYGYTF